A single T cell receptor beta chain is shown here with its context. Its antigen specificity is not known. No base quality information exists; no much larger clone differs at one position. CD3+ T cells, isolated magnetically, got 1.5 hours of stimulation with PMA and ionomycin and were then labeled using IL-17A and IFNgamma cytokine secretion assays. Synovial fluid effusions were aspirated from the actively inflamed joints of patients with psoriatic arthritis. Memory CD8+ T cells in synovial fluid were sorted patient by patient into Tc17 (IL-17A+) cells, bulk memory cells and Tc1 (IL-17A-IFNgamma+) cells in order to compare their TCR repertoires. The Classification of Psoriatic Arthritis Study Group (CASPAR) criteria were met by the psoriatic arthritis patients. Cytokine-secreting cells were counterstained with viability dye and anti-CD3, CD8, CD14 and CD4 antibodies and sorted on a BD FACSAria. Sorted CD8+ T cell subsets from the synovial fluid of a few patients with psoriatic arthritis were subjected to TCRbeta sequencing. Synovial fluid mononuclear cells were isolated using Lymphoprep and were cryopreserved in liquid nitrogen prior to use. Cryopreservation medium contained around 50% fetal calf serum and approximately 9.4% dimethyl sulfoxide.

The sample originates from a study of IL-17A CD8 T cells in psoriatic arthritis synovium. As for the study more broadly: The study aimed to define the phenotype, molecular profile and function of synovial IL-17A+CD8+ T cells in psoriatic arthritis pathogenesis.

The CDR3 sequence holds 14 residues, the cysteine and phenylalanine included. Only CDR3 DNA is held: 42 bases, read in frame from base 1. CDR1 SGHDN and CDR2 FVKESK were looked up in the germline V gene. Clipping removes 3 bases from V and 5 bases from J, with 5 as the unmatched junction base count. After DNA extraction (Qiagen), TCRbeta V-D-J rearrangements were amplified in a bias-controlled manner and then sequenced at high throughput (immunoSEQ; Adaptive Biotech). The paper's data handling went like this. Productive sequences were analyzed at sequence level using the immunoSEQ Analyzer platform. Clonality was calculated as 1 minus Pielou's evenness, with values ranging from 0 (highly polyclonal) to 1 (monoclonal). How much repertoires overlapped between subsets was quantified with the Morisita index, which goes from 0 (no similarity) to 1 (complete similarity). Imported from immuneACCESS, the table was reduced by TCRdb to in-frame sequences with V and J called. These copies leave out some clones; in studies compared against another copy, an unresolved V gene accounts for under half, and the cause of the remainder is not known. V and J calls and clone size are copied from that table; D and trimming were computed from the DNA. The sample table lists under 2,500 clones, over 55% of them with a count of one. The top ten clones comprise roughly a tenth of the sample.

Study-level results and caveats: Only a few patients were covered by TCR sequencing, and this limited sample size was acknowledged by the authors. Cells were obtained from synovial fluid rather than synovial tissue, because no psoriatic arthritis synovial tissue samples were available. Although most synovial CD8+ subsets stayed polyclonal, some individual clones made up over 4.5% of the repertoire. In a couple of patients, many Tc17 clones also appeared in the synovial Tc1 population, producing Morisita overlap indices above 0.85.

Material: IFN-gamma+ CD8+ T cells from synovial fluid. According to the study, the label for this sample's cell subset or site signals: IL-17A-IFNgamma+ memory CD8+ (Tc1) cells. The source is a human donor with psoriatic arthritis. The V and J segments used are TRBV14 and TRBJ2-5, and TRBD2 matches 8 of the central bases. The CDR3 region reads CASSHFSGKETQYF. The DNA is as follows: TGTGCCAGCAGCCACTTTAGCGGGAAGGAGACCCAGTACTTC.